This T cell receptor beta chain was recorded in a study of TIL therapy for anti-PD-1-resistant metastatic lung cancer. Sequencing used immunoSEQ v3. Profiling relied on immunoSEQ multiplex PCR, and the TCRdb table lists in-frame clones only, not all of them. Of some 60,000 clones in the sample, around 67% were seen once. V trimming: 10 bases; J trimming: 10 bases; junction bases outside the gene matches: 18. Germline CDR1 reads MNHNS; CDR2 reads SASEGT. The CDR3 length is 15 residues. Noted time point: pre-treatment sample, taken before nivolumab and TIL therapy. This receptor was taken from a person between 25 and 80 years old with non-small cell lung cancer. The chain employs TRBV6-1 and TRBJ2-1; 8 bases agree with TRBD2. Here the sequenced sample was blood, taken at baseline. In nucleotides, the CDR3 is TGTGCCACCTACGGGGGGGTGACTAGGCACGGGGAGCAGTTCTTC. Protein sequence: CATYGGVTRHGEQFF.